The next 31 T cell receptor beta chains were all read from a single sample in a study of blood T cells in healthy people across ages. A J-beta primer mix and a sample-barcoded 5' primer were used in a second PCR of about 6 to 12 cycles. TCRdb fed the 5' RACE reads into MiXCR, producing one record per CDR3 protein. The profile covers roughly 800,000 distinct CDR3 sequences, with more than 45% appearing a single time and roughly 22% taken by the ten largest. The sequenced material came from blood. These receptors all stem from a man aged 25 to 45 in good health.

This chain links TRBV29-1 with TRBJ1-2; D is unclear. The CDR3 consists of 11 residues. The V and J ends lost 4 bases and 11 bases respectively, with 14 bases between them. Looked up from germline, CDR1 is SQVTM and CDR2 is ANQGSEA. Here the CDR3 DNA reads TGCAGCGTTGGAGACCCTAGAGGGTACACCTTC. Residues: CSVGDPRGYTF.

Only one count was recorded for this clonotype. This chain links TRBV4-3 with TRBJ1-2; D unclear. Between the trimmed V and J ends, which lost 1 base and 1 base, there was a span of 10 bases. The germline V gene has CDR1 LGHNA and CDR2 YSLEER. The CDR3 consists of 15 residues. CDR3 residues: CASSQVVGLNYGYTF. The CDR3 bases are TGCGCCAGCAGCCAAGTAGTCGGCCTTAACTATGGCTACACCTTC.

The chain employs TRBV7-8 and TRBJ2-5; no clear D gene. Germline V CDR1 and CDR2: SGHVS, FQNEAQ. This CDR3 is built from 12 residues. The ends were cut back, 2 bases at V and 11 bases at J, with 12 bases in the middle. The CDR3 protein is CASSLSSHEQYF. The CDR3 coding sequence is TGTGCCAGCAGCTTAAGTAGCCATGAGCAGTACTTC.

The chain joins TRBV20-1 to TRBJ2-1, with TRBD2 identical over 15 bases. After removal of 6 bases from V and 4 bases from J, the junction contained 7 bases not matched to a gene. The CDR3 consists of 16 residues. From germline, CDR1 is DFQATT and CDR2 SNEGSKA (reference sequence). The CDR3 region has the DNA TGCAGTGCCCAGGGACTAGCGGGGGGTTCTTACAATGAGCAGTTCTTC. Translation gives CSAQGLAGGSYNEQFF.

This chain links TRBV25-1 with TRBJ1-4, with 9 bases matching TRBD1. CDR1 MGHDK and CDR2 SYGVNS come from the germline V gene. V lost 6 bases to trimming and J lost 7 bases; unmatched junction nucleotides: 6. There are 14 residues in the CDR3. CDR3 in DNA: TGTGCCAGCAGGGGCGCGACAGGGGGTGAAAAACTGTTTTTT. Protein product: CASRGATGGEKLFF.

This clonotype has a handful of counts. This CDR3 is CSASLRNIQYF. CDR3 in DNA: TGCAGTGCTAGCCTACGAAACATTCAGTACTTC. The V call is TRBV20-1, the J call TRBJ2-4; the D is unclear. The CDR3 spans 11 residues. CDR1 and CDR2 (germline): DFQATT, SNEGSKA (reference sequence). V lost 3 bases to trimming and J lost 6 bases, with 6 bases between them.

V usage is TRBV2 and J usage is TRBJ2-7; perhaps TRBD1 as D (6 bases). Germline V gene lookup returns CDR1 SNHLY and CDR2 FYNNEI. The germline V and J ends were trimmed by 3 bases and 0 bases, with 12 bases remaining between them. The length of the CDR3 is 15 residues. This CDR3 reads CASSEIQGISYEQYF. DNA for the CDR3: TGTGCCAGCAGTGAGATACAGGGCATCTCCTACGAGCAGTACTTC.

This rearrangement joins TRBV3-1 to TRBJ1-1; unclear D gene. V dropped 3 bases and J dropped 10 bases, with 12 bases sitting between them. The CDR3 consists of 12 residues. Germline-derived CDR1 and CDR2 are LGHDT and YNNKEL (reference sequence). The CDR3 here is CASSQATGLAFF. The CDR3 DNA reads TGTGCCAGCAGCCAGGCGACCGGATTAGCTTTCTTT.

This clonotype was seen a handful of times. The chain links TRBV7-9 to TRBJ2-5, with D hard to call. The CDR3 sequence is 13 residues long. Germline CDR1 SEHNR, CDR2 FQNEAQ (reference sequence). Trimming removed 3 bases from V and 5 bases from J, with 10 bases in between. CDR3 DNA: TGTGCCAGCAGCTTGGCACCCCTGGAGACCCAGTACTTC. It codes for CASSLAPLETQYF.

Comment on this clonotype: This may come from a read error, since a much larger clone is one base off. CDR3 in amino acids: CSVELGPNETQYF. The DNA of the CDR3 is TGCAGCGTTGAATTGGGACCGAACGAGACCCAGTACTTC. The chain combines TRBV29-1 with TRBJ2-5; D tentatively fits TRBD1 or TRBD2 (5 bases each). There are 13 residues in the CDR3. The germline CDR1 and CDR2 sequences are SQVTM and ANQGSEA. Trimming stripped 2 bases from V and 5 bases from J, with 12 bases between.

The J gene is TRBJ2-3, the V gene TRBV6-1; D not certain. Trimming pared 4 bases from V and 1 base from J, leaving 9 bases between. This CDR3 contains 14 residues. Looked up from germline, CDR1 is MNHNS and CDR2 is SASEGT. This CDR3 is CASSGRVGTDTQYF. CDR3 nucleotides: TGTGCCAGCAGTGGAAGGGTTGGCACAGATACGCAGTATTTT.

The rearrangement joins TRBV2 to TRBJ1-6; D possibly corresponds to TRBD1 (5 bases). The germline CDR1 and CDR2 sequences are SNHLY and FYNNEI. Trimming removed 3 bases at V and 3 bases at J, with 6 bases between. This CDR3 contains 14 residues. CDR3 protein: CASSDRDYNSPLHF. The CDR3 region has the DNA TGTGCCAGCAGTGACAGGGACTATAATTCACCCCTCCACTTT. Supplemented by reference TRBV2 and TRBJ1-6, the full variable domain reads EPEVTQTPSHQVTQMGQEVILRCVPISNHLYFYWYRQILGQKVEFLVSFYNNEISEKSEIFDDQFSVERPDGSNFTLKIRSTKLEDSAMYFCASSDRDYNSPLHFGNGTRLTVT.

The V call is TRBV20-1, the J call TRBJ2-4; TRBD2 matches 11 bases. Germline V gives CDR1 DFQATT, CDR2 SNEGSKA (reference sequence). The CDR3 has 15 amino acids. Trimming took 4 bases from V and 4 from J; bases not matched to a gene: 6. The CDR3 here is CSANPLAGEKNIQYF. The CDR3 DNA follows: TGCAGTGCTAACCCACTAGCGGGGGAGAAAAACATTCAGTACTTC.

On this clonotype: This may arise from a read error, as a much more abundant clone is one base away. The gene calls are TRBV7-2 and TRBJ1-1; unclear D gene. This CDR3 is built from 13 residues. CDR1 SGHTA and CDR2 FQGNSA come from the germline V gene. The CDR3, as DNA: TGTGCCGGCAGTGTTGACACGAACACTGAAGCTTTCTTT. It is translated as CAGSVDTNTEAFF.

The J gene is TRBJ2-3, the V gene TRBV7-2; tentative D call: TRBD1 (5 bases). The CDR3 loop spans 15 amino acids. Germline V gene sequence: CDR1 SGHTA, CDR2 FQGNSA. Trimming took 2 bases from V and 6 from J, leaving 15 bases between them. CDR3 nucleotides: TGTGCCAGCAGCTTACCCAGACAGACGTCGGATACGCAGTATTTT. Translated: CASSLPRQTSDTQYF.

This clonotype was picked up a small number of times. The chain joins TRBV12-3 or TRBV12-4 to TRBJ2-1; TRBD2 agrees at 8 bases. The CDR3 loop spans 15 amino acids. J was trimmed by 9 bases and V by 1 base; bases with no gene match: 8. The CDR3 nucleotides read TGTGCCAGCAGTTTAGTGCCGGGACTAGTTGGTGAGCAGTTCTTC. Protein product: CASSLVPGLVGEQFF.

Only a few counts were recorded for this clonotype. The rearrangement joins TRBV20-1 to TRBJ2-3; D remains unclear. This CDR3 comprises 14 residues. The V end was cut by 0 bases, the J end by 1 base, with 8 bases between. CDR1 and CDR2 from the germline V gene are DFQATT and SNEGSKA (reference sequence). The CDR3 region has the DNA TGCAGTGCTAGAGATCAGGCGGGCACAGATACGCAGTATTTT. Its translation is CSARDQAGTDTQYF.

CDR3 residues: CASSPVAGVGETQYF. The CDR3 nucleotides are TGTGCCAGCAGCCCCGTAGCGGGAGTGGGAGAGACCCAGTACTTC. The genes are TRBV6-5 and TRBJ2-5; 9 nucleotides align to TRBD2. The CDR3 runs to 15 residues. The germline V gene encodes CDR1 MNHEY and CDR2 SVGAGI. The junction had 9 bases not matched to a gene; V was cut back by 6 bases and J by 4 bases.

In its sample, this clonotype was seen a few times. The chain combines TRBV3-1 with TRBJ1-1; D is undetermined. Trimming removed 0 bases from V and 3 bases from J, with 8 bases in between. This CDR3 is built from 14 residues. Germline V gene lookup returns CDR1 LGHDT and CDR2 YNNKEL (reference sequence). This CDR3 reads CASSQDRGYTEAFF. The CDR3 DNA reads TGTGCCAGCAGCCAAGATCGGGGATACACTGAAGCTTTCTTT. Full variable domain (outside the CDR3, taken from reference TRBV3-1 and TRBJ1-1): DTAVSQTPKYLVTQMGNDKSIKCEQNLGHDTMYWYKQDSKKFLKIMFSYNNKELIINETVPNRFSPKSPDKAHLNLHINSLELGDSAVYFCASSQDRGYTEAFFGQGTRLTVV.

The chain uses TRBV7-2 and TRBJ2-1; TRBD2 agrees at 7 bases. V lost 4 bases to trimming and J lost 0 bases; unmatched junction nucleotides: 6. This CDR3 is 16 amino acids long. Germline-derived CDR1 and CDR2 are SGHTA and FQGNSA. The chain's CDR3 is CASSSYTSDSYNEQFF. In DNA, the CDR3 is TGTGCCAGCAGCTCCTACACTAGCGACTCCTACAATGAGCAGTTCTTC.

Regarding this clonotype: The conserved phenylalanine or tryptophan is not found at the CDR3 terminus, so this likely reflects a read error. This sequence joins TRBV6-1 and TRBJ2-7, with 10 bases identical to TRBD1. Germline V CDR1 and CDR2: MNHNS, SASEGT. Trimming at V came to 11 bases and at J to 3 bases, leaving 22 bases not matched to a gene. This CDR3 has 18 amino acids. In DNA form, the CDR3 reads TGTGCCGGGACGGTGGGGGACAGGGGTCTCTTGGCCGACTACGAGCAGTACTTA. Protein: CAGTVGDRGLLADYEQYL.

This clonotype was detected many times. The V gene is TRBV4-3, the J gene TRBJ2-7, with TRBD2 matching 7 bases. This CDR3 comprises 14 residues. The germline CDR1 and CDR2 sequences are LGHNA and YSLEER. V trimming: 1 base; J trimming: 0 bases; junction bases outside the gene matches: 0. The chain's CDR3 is CASSQGTSSYEQYF. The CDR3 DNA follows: TGCGCCAGCAGCCAAGGGACTAGCTCCTACGAGCAGTACTTC.

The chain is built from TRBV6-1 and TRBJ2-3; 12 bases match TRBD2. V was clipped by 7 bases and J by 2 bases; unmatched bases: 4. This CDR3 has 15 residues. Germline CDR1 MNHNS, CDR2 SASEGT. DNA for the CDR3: TGTGCCAGCATCAGGACTAGCGGGACCACAGATACGCAGTATTTT. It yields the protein CASIRTSGTTDTQYF.

CDR3 sequence: CASSQDPGLRQPQHF. The CDR3 nucleotides are TGTGCCAGCAGCCAAGATCCAGGACTGCGGCAGCCCCAGCATTTT. J is TRBJ1-5 and V is TRBV3-1; unclear D gene. This CDR3 is 15 amino acids long. Trimming shortened V by 0 bases and J by 7 bases, and 13 bases separated the two germline ends. The germline V gene encodes CDR1 LGHDT and CDR2 YNNKEL (reference sequence).

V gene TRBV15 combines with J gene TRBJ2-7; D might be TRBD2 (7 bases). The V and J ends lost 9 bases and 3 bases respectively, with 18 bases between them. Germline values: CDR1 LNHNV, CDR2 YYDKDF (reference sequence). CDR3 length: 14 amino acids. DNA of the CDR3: TGTGCCACAAAAAGGGGGGGTTCTGGCTACGAGCAGTACTTC. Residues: CATKRGGSGYEQYF.

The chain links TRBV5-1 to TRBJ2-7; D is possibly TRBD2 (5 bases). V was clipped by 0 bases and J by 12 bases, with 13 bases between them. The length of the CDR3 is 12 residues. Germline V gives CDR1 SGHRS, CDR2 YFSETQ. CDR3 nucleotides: TGCGCCAGCAGCTTGGAGGGAGAGACCCGGTACTTC. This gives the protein CASSLEGETRYF.

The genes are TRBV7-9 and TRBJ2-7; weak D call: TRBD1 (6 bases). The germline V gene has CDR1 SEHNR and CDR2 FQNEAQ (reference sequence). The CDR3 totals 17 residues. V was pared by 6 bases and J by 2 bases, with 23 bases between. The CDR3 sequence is CASSLTDKTGLTYEQYF. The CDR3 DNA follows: TGTGCCAGCAGTTTAACCGATAAGACAGGCCTTACCTACGAGCAGTACTTC. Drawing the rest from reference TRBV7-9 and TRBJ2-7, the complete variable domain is DTGVSQNPRHKITKRGQNVTFRCDPISEHNRLYWYRQTLGQGPEFLTYFQNEAQLEKSRLLSDRFSAERPKGSFSTLEIQRTEQGDSAMYLCASSLTDKTGLTYEQYFGPGTRLTVT.

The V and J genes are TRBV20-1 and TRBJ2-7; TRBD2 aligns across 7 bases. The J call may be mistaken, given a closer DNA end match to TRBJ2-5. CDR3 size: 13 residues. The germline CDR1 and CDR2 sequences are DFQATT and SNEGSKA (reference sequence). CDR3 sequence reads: CSADKGLEETQYF. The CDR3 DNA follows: TGCAGTGCTGACAAAGGACTAGAAGAGACCCAGTACTTC.

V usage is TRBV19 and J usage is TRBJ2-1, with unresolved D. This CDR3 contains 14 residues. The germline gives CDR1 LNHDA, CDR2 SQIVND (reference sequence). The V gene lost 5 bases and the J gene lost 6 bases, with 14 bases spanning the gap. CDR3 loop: CASSFLPGLNEQFF. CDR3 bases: TGTGCCAGTAGTTTCCTACCGGGCCTCAATGAGCAGTTCTTC.

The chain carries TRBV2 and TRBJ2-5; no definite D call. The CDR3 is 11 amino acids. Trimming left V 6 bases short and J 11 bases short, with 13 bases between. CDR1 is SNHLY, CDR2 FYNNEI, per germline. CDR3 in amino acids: CASRGFGEQYF. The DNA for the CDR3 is TGTGCCAGCAGGGGGTTCGGAGAGCAGTACTTC.

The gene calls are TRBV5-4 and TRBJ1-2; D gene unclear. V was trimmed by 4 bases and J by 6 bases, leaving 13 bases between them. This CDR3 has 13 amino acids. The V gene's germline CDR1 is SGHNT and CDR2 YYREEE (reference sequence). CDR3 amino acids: CASSQRSVDGYTF. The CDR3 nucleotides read TGTGCCAGCAGCCAAAGGTCTGTGGATGGCTACACCTTC. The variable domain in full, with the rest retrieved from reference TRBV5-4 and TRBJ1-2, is ETGVTQSPTHLIKTRGQQVTLRCSSQSGHNTVSWYQQALGQGPQFIFQYYREEENGRGNFPPRFSGLQFPNYSSELNVNALELDDSALYLCASSQRSVDGYTFGSGTRLTVV.